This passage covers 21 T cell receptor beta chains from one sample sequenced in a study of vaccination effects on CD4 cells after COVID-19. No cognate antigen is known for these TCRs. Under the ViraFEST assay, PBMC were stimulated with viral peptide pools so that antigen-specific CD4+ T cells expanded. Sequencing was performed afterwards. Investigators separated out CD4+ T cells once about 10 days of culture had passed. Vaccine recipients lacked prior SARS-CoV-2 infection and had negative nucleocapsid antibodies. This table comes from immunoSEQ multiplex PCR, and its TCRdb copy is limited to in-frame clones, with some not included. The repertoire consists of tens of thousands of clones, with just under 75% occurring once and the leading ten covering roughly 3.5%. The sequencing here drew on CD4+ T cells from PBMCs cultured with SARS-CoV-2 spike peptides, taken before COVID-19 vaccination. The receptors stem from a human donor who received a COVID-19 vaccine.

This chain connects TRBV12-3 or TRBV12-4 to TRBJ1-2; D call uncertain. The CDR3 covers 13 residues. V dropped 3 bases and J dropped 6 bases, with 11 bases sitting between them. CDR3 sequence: CASSFIRRDGYTF. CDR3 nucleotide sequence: TGTGCCAGCAGTTTTATTAGGAGGGATGGCTACACCTTC.

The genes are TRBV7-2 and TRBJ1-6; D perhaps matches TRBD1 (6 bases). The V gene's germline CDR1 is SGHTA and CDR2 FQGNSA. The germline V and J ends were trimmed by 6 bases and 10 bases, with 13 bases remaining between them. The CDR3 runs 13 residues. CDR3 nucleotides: TGTGCCAGCAGTACAGGGTTACGATCACCCCTCCACTTT. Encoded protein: CASSTGLRSPLHF.

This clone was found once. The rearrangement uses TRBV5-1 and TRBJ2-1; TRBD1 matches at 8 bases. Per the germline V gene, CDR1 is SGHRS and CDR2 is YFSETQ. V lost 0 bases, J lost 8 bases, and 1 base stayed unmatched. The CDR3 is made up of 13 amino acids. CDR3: CASSLGTGYEQFF. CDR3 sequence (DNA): TGCGCCAGCAGCTTGGGGACAGGGTATGAGCAGTTCTTC. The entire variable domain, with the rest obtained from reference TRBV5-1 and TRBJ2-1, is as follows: KAGVTQTPRYLIKTRGQQVTLSCSPISGHRSVSWYQQTPGQGLQFLFEYFSETQRNKGNFPGRFSGRQFSNSRSEMNVSTLELGDSALYLCASSLGTGYEQFFGPGTRLTVL.

CDR3 amino acids: CASSQPIAGDGFIQYF. CDR3 nucleotide sequence: TGCGCCAGCAGCCAACCAATAGCGGGAGACGGGTTCATTCAGTACTTC. The rearrangement joins TRBV4-1 to TRBJ2-4; 9 positions agree with TRBD2. V lost 2 bases to trimming and J lost 9 bases; unmatched junction nucleotides: 11. This CDR3 comprises 16 residues. Germline CDR1 reads MGHRA; CDR2 reads YSYEKL.

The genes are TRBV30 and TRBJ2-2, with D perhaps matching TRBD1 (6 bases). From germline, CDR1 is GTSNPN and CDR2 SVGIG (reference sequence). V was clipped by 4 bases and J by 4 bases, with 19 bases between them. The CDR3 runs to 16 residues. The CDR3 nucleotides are TGTGCCTGGACGGTGATAACAGGGTATCGCACCGGGGAGCTGTTTTTT. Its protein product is CAWTVITGYRTGELFF.

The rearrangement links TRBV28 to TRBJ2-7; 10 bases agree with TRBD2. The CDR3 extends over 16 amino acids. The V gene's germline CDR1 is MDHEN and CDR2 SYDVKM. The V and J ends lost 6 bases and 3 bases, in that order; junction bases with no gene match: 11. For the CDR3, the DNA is TGTGCCAGCAGCTCCGAGGGGAGCGGGAGGGGCTACGAGCAGTACTTC. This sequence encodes CASSSEGSGRGYEQYF. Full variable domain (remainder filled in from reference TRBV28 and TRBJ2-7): DVKVTQSSRYLVKRTGEKVFLECVQDMDHENMFWYRQDPGLGLRLIYFSYDVKMKEKGDIPEGYSVSREKKERFSLILESASTNQTSMYLCASSSEGSGRGYEQYFGPGTRLTVT.

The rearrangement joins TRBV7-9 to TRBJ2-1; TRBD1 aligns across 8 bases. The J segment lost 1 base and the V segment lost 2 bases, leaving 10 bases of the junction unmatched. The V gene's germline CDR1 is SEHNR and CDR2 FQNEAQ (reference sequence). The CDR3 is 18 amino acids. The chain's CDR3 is CASSLRSQGATSYNEQFF. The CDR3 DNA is TGTGCCAGCAGCTTACGCAGTCAGGGGGCTACATCCTACAATGAGCAGTTCTTC.

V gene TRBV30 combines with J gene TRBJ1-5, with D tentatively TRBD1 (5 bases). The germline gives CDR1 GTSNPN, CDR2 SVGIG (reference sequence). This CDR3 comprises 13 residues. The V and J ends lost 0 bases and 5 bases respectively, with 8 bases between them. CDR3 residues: CAWSVGVDQPQHF. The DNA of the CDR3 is TGTGCCTGGAGTGTAGGGGTGGATCAGCCCCAGCATTTT.

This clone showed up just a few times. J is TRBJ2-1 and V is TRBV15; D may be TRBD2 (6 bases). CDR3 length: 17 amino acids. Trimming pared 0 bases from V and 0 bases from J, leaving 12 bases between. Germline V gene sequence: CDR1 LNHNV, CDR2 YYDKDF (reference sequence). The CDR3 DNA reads TGTGCCACCAGCAGAGAGAGTAGCGGATTCTCCTACAATGAGCAGTTCTTC. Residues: CATSRESSGFSYNEQFF.

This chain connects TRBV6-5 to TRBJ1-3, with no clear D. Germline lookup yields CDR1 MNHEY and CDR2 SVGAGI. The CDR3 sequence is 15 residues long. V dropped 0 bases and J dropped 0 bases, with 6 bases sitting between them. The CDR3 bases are TGTGCCAGCAGTTACTCTCAGTTCTCTGGAAACACCATATATTTT. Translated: CASSYSQFSGNTIYF.

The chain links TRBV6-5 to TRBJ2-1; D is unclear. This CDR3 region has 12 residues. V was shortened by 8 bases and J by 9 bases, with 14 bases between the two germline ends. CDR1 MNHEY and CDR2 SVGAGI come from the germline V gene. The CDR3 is CASGPWRREQFF. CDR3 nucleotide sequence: TGTGCCAGCGGGCCATGGCGACGTGAGCAGTTCTTC.

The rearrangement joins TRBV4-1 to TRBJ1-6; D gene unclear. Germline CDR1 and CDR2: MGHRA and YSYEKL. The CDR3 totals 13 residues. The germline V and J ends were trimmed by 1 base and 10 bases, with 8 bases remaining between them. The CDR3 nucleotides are TGCGCCAGCAGCCAAGGACGGGGATCACCCCTCCACTTT. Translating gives CASSQGRGSPLHF.

The CDR3: CASSEFIQGARETQYF. Here the CDR3 DNA reads TGTGCCAGCAGTGAATTTATACAGGGGGCAAGAGAGACCCAGTACTTC. The rearrangement joins TRBV6-1 to TRBJ2-5; 9 bases line up with TRBD1. Trimming cost V 2 bases and J 4 bases; bases outside gene matches: 8. This CDR3 region has 16 residues. Germline V gene sequence: CDR1 MNHNS, CDR2 SASEGT.

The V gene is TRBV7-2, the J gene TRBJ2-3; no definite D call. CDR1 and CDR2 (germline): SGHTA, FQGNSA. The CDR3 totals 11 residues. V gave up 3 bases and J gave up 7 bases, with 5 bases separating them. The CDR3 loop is CASSFVNTQYF. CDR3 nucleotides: TGTGCCAGCAGCTTCGTCAATACGCAGTATTTT. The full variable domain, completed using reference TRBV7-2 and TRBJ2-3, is GAGVSQSPSNKVTEKGKDVELRCDPISGHTALYWYRQSLGQGLEFLIYFQGNSAPDKSGLPSDRFSAERTGGSVSTLTIQRTQQEDSAVYLCASSFVNTQYFGPGTRLTVL.

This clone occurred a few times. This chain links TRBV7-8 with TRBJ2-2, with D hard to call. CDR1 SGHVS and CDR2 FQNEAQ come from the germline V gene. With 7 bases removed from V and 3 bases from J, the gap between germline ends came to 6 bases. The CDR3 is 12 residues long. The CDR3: CASTWHTGELFF. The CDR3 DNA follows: TGTGCCAGCACCTGGCACACCGGGGAGCTGTTTTTT.

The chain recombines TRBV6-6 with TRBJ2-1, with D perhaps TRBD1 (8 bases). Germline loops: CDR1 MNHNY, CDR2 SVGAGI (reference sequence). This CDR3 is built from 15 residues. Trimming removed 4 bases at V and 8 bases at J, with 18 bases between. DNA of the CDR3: TGTGCCAGCAGTTTCGGACAGGGAGGGGTGGATGAGCAGTTCTTC. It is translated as CASSFGQGGVDEQFF.

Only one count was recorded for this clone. This CDR3 reads CASSPPLADTQYF. The CDR3 DNA sequence: TGTGCCAGCTCACCACCTCTGGCAGATACGCAGTATTTT. The genes are TRBV18 and TRBJ2-3; D ambiguous. Per the germline V gene, CDR1 is KGHSH and CDR2 is LQKENI. The CDR3 runs to 13 residues. V was clipped by 0 bases and J by 4 bases, with 5 bases between them. Looking up the rest from reference TRBV18 and TRBJ2-3 gives the full variable domain: NAGVMQNPRHLVRRRGQEARLRCSPMKGHSHVYWYRQLPEEGLKFMVYLQKENIIDESGMPKERFSAEFPKEGPSILRIQQVVRGDSAAYFCASSPPLADTQYFGPGTRLTVL.

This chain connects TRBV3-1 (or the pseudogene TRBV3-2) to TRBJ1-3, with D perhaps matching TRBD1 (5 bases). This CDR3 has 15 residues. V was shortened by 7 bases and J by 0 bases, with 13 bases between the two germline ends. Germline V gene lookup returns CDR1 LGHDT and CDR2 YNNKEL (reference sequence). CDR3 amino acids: CASKGQQNSGNTIYF. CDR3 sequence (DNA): TGTGCCAGCAAGGGGCAGCAGAACTCTGGAAACACCATATATTTT.

The CDR3 nucleotides are TGTGCCAGCAGCCAAGCCTGGGGGGATTATAATTCACCCCTCCACTTT. Protein: CASSQAWGDYNSPLHF. The chain recombines TRBV3-1 (or the pseudogene TRBV3-2) with TRBJ1-6; D may be TRBD1 (5 bases). V dropped 1 base and J dropped 4 bases, with 11 bases sitting between them. Germline CDR1 LGHDT, CDR2 YNNKEL (reference sequence). The CDR3 spans 16 residues.

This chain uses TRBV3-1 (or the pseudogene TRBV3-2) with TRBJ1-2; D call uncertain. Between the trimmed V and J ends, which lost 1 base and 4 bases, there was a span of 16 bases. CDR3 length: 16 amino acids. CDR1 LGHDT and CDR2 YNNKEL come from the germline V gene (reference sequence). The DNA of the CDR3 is TGTGCCAGCAGCCAAGGGGTCCGAGGATCCCCCTATGGCTACACCTTC. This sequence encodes CASSQGVRGSPYGYTF.

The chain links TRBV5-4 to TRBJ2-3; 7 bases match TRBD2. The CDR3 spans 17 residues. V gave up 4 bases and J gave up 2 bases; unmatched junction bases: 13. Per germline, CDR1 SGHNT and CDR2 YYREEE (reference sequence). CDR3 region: CASSDTRGGGPTDTQYF. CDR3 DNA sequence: TGTGCCAGCAGCGACACCCGAGGCGGGGGTCCCACAGATACGCAGTATTTT.